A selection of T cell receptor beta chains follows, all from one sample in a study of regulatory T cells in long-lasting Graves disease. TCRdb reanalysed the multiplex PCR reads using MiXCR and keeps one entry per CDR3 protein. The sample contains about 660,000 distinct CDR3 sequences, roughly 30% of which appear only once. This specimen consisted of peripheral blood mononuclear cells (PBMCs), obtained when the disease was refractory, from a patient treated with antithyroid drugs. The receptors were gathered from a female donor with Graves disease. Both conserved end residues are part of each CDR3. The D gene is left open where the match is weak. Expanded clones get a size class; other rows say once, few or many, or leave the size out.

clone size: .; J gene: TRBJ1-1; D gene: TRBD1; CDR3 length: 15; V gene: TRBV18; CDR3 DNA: TGTGCCAGCTCACCACGTAGGGGGCTTGACACTGAAGCTTTCTTT; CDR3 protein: CASSPRRGLDTEAFF
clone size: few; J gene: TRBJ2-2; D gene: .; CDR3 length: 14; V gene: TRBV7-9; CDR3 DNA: TGTGCCAGCAGCTTAGCGTCTCAGCCCGGGGAGCTGTTTTTT; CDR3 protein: CASSLASQPGELFF
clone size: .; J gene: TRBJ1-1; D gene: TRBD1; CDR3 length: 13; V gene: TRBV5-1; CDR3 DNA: TGCGCCAGCAGACAGCAGGGGGGCACTGAAGCTTTCTTT; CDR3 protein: CASRQQGGTEAFF
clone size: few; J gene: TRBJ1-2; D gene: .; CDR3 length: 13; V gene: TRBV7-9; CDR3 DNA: TGTGCCAGCAGCCTACAGATTCTCTATGGCTACACCTTC; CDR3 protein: CASSLQILYGYTF
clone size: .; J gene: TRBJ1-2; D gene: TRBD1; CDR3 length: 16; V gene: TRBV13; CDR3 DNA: TGTGCCATCGAAGGGGGAAGACAGGGAAACTTTCATGGCTACACCTTC; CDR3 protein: CAIEGGRQGNFHGYTF
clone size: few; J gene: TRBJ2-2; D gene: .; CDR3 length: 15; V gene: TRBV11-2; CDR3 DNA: TGTGCCAGCAGCTTAGGTGCACTAGCTTCCGGGGAGCTGTTTTTT; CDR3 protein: CASSLGALASGELFF
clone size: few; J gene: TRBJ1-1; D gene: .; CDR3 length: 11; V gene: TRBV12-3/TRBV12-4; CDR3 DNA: TGTGCCAGCAGTTTTGGACCGGGGCTATTCTTT; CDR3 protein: CASSFGPGLFF
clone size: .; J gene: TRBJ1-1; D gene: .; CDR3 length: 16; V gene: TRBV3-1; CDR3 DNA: TGTGCCAGCAGCCAAGATAAGCTAACGGGGTACACTGAAGCTTTCTTT; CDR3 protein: CASSQDKLTGYTEAFF
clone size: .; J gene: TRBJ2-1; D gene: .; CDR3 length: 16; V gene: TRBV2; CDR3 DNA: TGTGCCAGCAGTGAACAGCCCCTGGGAACACACAATGAGCAGTTCTTC; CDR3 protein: CASSEQPLGTHNEQFF
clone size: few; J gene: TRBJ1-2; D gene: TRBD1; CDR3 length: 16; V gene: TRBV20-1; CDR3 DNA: TGCAGTGCTAGAACCTCCGGGACAGGGTCTAACTATGGCTACACCTTC; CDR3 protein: CSARTSGTGSNYGYTF
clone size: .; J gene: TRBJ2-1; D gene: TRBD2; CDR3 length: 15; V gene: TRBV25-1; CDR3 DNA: TGTGCCAGCAGTGCCGTAGCGGGTGAGATAGATGAGCAGTTCTTC; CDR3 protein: CASSAVAGEIDEQFF
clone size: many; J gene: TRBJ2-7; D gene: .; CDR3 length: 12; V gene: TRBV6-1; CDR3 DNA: TGTGCCAGCAGGCCGGGTTTCTACGAGCAGTACTTC; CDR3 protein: CASRPGFYEQYF
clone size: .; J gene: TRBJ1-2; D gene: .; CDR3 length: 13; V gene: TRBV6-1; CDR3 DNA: TGTGCCAGTTTTGAAAGAGAAAACTATGGCTACACCTTC; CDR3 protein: CASFERENYGYTF
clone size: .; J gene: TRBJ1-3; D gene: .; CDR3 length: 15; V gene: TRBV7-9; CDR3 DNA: TGTGCCAGCAGCATCTCGGGCCCGGCTGGAAACACCATATATTTT; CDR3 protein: CASSISGPAGNTIYF
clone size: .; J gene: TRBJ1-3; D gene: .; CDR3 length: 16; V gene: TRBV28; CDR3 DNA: TGTGCCAGCAGTTTACTCCCAGGCTTAACTGGAAACACCATATATTTT; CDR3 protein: CASSLLPGLTGNTIYF
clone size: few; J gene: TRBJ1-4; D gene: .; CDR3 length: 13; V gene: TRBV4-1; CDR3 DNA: TGCGCCAGCAGCTTTCCGGGGGATGAAAAACTGTTTTTT; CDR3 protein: CASSFPGDEKLFF
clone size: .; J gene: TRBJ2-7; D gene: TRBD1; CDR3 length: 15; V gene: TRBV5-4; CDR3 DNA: TGTGCCAGCAGCTACCGGGACAGGGGTCAATACGAGCAGTACTTC; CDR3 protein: CASSYRDRGQYEQYF
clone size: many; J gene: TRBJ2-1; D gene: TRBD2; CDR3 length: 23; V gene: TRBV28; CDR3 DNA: TGTGCCAGCACCCTCCGGACTAGCGGGCGACCACGGACTTTCTTAAGCTCCTACAATGAGCAGTTCTTC; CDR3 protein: CASTLRTSGRPRTFLSSYNEQFF
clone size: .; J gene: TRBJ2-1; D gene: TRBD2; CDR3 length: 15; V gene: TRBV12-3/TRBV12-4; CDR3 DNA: TGTGCCAGCAGTTTTTGGACTAGCGGGAACAATGAGCAGTTCTTC; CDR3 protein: CASSFWTSGNNEQFF
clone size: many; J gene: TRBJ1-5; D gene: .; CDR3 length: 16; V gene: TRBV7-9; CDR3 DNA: TGTGCCAGCAGCCGGGGGGCAGCATATAGCAATCAGCCCCAGCATTTT; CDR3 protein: CASSRGAAYSNQPQHF
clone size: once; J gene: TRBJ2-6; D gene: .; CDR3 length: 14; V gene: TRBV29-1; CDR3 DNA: TGCAGCGTTGTAGCCGGCTCTGGGGCCAACGTCCTGACTTTC; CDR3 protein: CSVVAGSGANVLTF
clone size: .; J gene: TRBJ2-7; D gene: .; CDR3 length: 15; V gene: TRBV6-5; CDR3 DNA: TGTGCCAGCAGTTCTCCGTCGGGGGATTCCTACGAGCAGTACTTC; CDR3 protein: CASSSPSGDSYEQYF